These T cell receptor beta chains were read from a single sample in a study of cytomegalovirus exposure and HLA in healthy donors. Measured with immunoSEQ multiplex PCR; TCRdb has only the in-frame clones, and not every one. The repertoire includes roughly 130,000 clones, 73% of them detected once, and 1% to 1.5% sits in the top ten. Sequenced sample: PBMCs. These receptors came from a woman between 40 and 50 years old in good health and CMV-seronegative. Each CDR3 is given with its conserved first and last residue. The D gene is left open where the match is weak. A clone size is listed for some rows: how often the clone was seen (once, few, many), or a class if it is expanded.

j_gene	d_gene	v_gene	abundance	CDR3aa	CDR3nt
TRBJ1-2	NA	TRBV10-1	NA	CASSERGRAPKWGYTF	TGCGCCAGCAGTGAGAGGGGCAGGGCCCCAAAGTGGGGCTACACCTTC
TRBJ1-4	TRBD1	TRBV18	NA	CASSSGTGNEKLFF	TGTGCCAGCTCATCCGGGACAGGCAATGAAAAACTGTTTTTT
TRBJ2-1	TRBD2	TRBV27	NA	CASSTPGGGEQFF	TGTGCCAGCAGTACTCCGGGGGGGGGTGAGCAGTTCTTC
TRBJ2-3	NA	TRBV9	few	CASSVDTRKQDTQYF	TGTGCCAGCAGCGTAGATACGCGGAAGCAAGATACGCAGTATTTT
TRBJ2-3	TRBD1	TRBV9	NA	CASSTQGVRADTQYF	TGTGCCAGCAGCACACAGGGGGTCAGGGCAGATACGCAGTATTTT
TRBJ1-1	TRBD1	TRBV12-5	NA	CASGLDTIIRDRNTEAFF	TGTGCTAGTGGTTTGGACACGATAATCCGGGACAGGAACACTGAAGCTTTCTTT
TRBJ2-1	TRBD2	TRBV14	NA	CASSFGTSGTPPRTTNEQFF	TGTGCCAGCAGTTTTGGGACTAGCGGAACCCCCCCCCGAACGACCAATGAGCAGTTCTTC
TRBJ2-2	NA	TRBV9	NA	CASSVQQGPGELFF	TGTGCCAGCAGCGTACAACAGGGTCCCGGGGAGCTGTTTTTT
TRBJ1-1	NA	TRBV10-1	NA	CASSPGQANTEAFF	TGCGCCAGCAGCCCTGGACAAGCCAACACTGAAGCTTTCTTT
TRBJ2-7	TRBD1	TRBV7-8	NA	CASSFRDRSYEQYF	TGTGCCAGCAGCTTTCGGGACAGATCCTACGAGCAGTACTTC
TRBJ1-3	NA	TRBV5-8	NA	CASFPDISGNTIYF	TGTGCCAGCTTCCCGGACATCTCTGGAAACACCATATATTTT
TRBJ2-1	TRBD2	TRBV5-1	NA	CASSLSWGGGVCEQFF	TGCGCCAGCAGCTTGTCTTGGGGCGGGGGAGTGTGTGAGCAGTTCTTC
TRBJ1-4	TRBD1	TRBV9	NA	CASSASNRGLVEKLFF	TGTGCCAGCAGCGCTTCAAACAGGGGGCTAGTTGAAAAACTGTTTTTT
TRBJ1-1	NA	TRBV11-2	few	CASSQSNTEAFF	TGTGCCAGCAGCCAATCGAACACTGAAGCTTTCTTT
TRBJ1-1	NA	TRBV6-6	NA	CASSSPPGGTEAFF	TGTGCCAGCAGTTCCCCCCCGGGGGGAACTGAAGCTTTCTTT
TRBJ2-5	TRBD1	TRBV9	NA	CASSDSGTGQETQYF	TGTGCCAGCAGCGATTCCGGGACAGGACAAGAGACCCAGTACTTC
TRBJ2-5	NA	TRBV6-6	NA	CASSYGRGRFKETQYF	TGTGCCAGCAGTTATGGGCGGGGGCGTTTTAAAGAGACCCAGTACTTC
TRBJ2-2	NA	TRBV5-1	NA	CASSEAIAGELFF	TGCGCCAGCAGCGAGGCAATCGCCGGGGAGCTGTTTTTT
TRBJ1-4	NA	TRBV4-2	few	CASKLGATNEKLFF	TGTGCCAGCAAGTTGGGAGCAACTAATGAAAAACTGTTTTTT
TRBJ1-6	NA	TRBV27	NA	CASSFIRGTNSPLHF	TGTGCCAGCAGTTTCATTCGGGGGACTAATTCACCCCTCCACTTT
TRBJ2-7	TRBD2	TRBV4-2	NA	CASSLTTSDSSYEQYF	TGTGCCAGCAGCCTCACAACTAGCGACAGCTCCTACGAGCAGTACTTC
TRBJ2-7	NA	TRBV4-1	NA	CASSQDSRGRGEQYF	TGCGCCAGCAGCCAAGATTCCCGGGGCAGGGGAGAGCAGTACTTC
TRBJ1-6	NA	TRBV11-2	NA	CASSSWSLLGKGPLHF	TGTGCCAGCAGCAGCTGGTCCCTCCTTGGAAAGGGGCCCCTCCACTTT
TRBJ2-2	TRBD2	TRBV2	NA	CASRDSGGTGELFF	TGTGCCAGCAGAGACAGCGGGGGGACCGGGGAGCTGTTTTTT
TRBJ2-2	NA	TRBV7-9	once	CASSYRGLLNTGELFF	TGTGCCAGCAGCTATCGGGGACTCCTGAACACCGGGGAGCTGTTTTTT
TRBJ2-7	NA	TRBV6-1	NA	CASSSHQTAGEQYF	TGTGCCAGCAGCTCCCACCAGACAGCTGGAGAGCAGTACTTC
TRBJ1-4	NA	TRBV4-2	NA	CASSPLSNEKLFF	TGTGCCAGCAGCCCCCTGAGTAATGAAAAACTGTTTTTT
TRBJ2-3	NA	TRBV19	NA	CASRRGLPTDTQYF	TGTGCCAGTCGGCGGGGATTACCCACAGATACGCAGTATTTT
TRBJ2-5	NA	TRBV6-1	NA	CASMGGGGRKTQYF	TGTGCCAGCATGGGGGGTGGGGGAAGGAAGACCCAGTACTTC
TRBJ1-1	TRBD1	TRBV4-1	NA	CASSLGQGLSTWTEAFF	TGCGCCAGCAGCCTAGGACAGGGACTAAGTACGTGGACTGAAGCTTTCTTT
TRBJ1-4	NA	TRBV5-5	NA	CASSRTVATNEKLFF	TGTGCCAGCAGCCGGACAGTGGCAACTAATGAAAAACTGTTTTTT
TRBJ1-2	TRBD1	TRBV28	NA	CASSLSDRVGYTF	TGTGCCAGCAGTTTATCCGACAGGGTTGGCTACACCTTC
TRBJ1-4	NA	TRBV27	NA	CASSLLRTDSNEKLFF	TGTGCCAGCAGTTTACTACGGACAGACTCTAATGAAAAACTGTTTTTT
TRBJ2-7	NA	TRBV15	NA	CATSRDSGEQYF	TGTGCCACCAGCAGAGATTCGGGGGAGCAGTACTTC
TRBJ1-1	TRBD1	TRBV5-1	NA	CASSLNAGGVNTEAFF	TGCGCCAGCAGCCTAAATGCAGGGGGAGTGAACACTGAAGCTTTCTTT
TRBJ1-2	TRBD1	TRBV4-3	NA	CASSRYITGGFGGYTF	TGCGCCAGCAGCCGATACATCACAGGGGGCTTCGGTGGCTACACCTTC
TRBJ2-1	TRBD2	TRBV6-1	NA	CASTRSGGRYNEQFF	TGTGCCAGCACCCGAAGCGGGGGGCGGTACAATGAGCAGTTCTTC
TRBJ2-7	TRBD2	TRBV5-4	NA	CASSLAWGSGDEQYF	TGTGCCAGCAGCTTGGCCTGGGGGAGCGGGGACGAGCAGTACTTC
TRBJ1-1	NA	TRBV25-1	few	CASSENGNTEAFF	TGTGCCAGCAGTGAAAACGGTAACACTGAAGCTTTCTTT
TRBJ1-1	TRBD1	TRBV19	NA	CASSIGRTGQAFF	TGTGCCAGTAGTATAGGTCGGACAGGCCAGGCTTTCTTT
TRBJ1-5	TRBD1	TRBV11-2	NA	CASSPGTGAFNQPQHF	TGTGCCAGCAGCCCGGGGACAGGGGCATTCAATCAGCCCCAGCATTTT
TRBJ1-2	TRBD1	TRBV7-9	NA	CASSPTTGNGYTF	TGTGCCAGCAGCCCAACGACAGGGAATGGCTACACCTTC
TRBJ2-3	NA	TRBV5-6	NA	CASSFSGYTQYF	TGTGCCAGCAGCTTCTCCGGGTATACGCAGTATTTT
TRBJ2-1	NA	TRBV11-3	once	CASSLDWGDEQFF	TGTGCCAGCAGCTTAGATTGGGGAGATGAGCAGTTCTTC
TRBJ2-2	NA	TRBV10-2	NA	CASSPGHPNTGELFF	TGCGCCAGCAGTCCGGGACACCCGAACACCGGGGAGCTGTTTTTT
TRBJ2-1	TRBD2	TRBV6-5	NA	CASSYGLADSYNEQFF	TGTGCCAGCAGTTACGGACTAGCGGATTCCTACAATGAGCAGTTCTTC
TRBJ1-1	NA	TRBV5-5	NA	CASSLGAGWNTEAFF	TGTGCCAGCAGCTTGGGGGCAGGATGGAACACTGAAGCTTTCTTT
TRBJ2-7	TRBD1	TRBV2	NA	CASGVSHGTAYEQYF	TGTGCCAGCGGAGTATCACATGGGACAGCCTACGAGCAGTACTTC
TRBJ1-3	NA	TRBV4-2	NA	CASSQDAPGAGNTIYF	TGTGCCAGCAGCCAAGATGCCCCCGGGGCTGGAAACACCATATATTTT
TRBJ2-5	TRBD2	TRBV15	NA	CATSRDGTSGEAQYF	TGTGCCACCAGCAGAGATGGGACTAGCGGGGAGGCCCAGTACTTC
TRBJ2-3	TRBD1	TRBV5-1	NA	CASSPKGGTGTDTQYF	TGCGCCAGCAGCCCGAAGGGCGGGACAGGAACAGATACGCAGTATTTT
TRBJ2-1	NA	TRBV7-3	NA	CASSLGGSYNEQFF	TGTGCCAGCAGCTTAGGAGGGTCCTACAATGAGCAGTTCTTC
TRBJ2-3	TRBD1	TRBV7-6	once	CASSRDSYTDTQYF	TGTGCCAGCAGCCGGGACAGCTACACAGATACGCAGTATTTT